What follows describes a single TCR beta chain. The antigen is undetermined. V was shortened by 1 base and J by 6 bases, with 7 bases between the two germline ends. Germline CDR1 and CDR2: SGHVS and FNYEAQ. The CDR3 contains 13 residues. The sample comes from a study of neoadjuvant nivolumab and ipilimumab in lung cancer. At the level of the study: Patients got nivolumab 3 mg/kg on days 1, 15 and 29; combination added ipilimumab 1 mg/kg day 1. The study, taken as a whole, reports: From pretherapy to surgery, tumor richness and clonality rose with dual therapy.

Assay: immunoSEQ multiplex PCR; the TCRdb copy retains only in-frame clones and omits some. The sample contains fewer than 35,000 clones, roughly nine tenths of which appear only once. The rearrangement uses TRBV7-6 and TRBJ1-5; D is unresolved. The sequence was collected from an adult with non-small cell lung cancer. Here the sequenced sample was peripheral blood, taken after neoadjuvant nivolumab, alone or with ipilimumab, at or shortly before surgery. The CDR3 protein is CASSLGEAQPQHF. CDR3 in DNA: TGTGCCAGCAGCTTAGGTGAGGCTCAGCCCCAGCATTTT.